This TCR beta chain was recorded in a study of blood T cell repertoires in COVID-19. As for the study in general: Samples representing acute and convalescent COVID-19 were sourced from the United States, Italy and Spain. From T cells, B-cell-depleted T cells, or PBMCs came the material, which was cDNA or gDNA.

Per the original methods: Amplification from reference gene primers served as the basis for estimated nucleated cell counts. Some clones are missing from TCRdb's copy, which holds only in-frame ones; the method was immunoSEQ multiplex PCR. D and trimming were read from the DNA, whereas the V and J calls and clone size are those reported in that table. The sample includes around 200,000 clones, about 90% of them seen just once. The CDR3 is 14 amino acids. In germline, CDR1 is SNHLY, CDR2 FYNNEI. The V gene end was trimmed by 7 bases and the J gene end by 4 bases; junction bases not matched to a gene: 6.

This sequence was found in a man between 65 and 85 years old with active or convalescent COVID-19. Sequenced sample: peripheral blood. The chain uses TRBV2 and TRBJ1-5; the match to TRBD1 covers 8 bases. The CDR3 loop reads CASNPDRENQPQHF. The CDR3 nucleotides are TGTGCCAGCAACCCGGACAGGGAGAATCAGCCCCAGCATTTT.